This T cell receptor beta chain originates from a study of T cells expressing NK-cell markers. Looking at the study overall: Sequencing of TCR beta repertoires drew on sorted CD3+CD56+NKG2C+, CD3+CD56+NKG2C- and CD3+CD56-NKG2C+ T cells.

cDNA encoding TCR beta was synthesized via 5'RACE template switching incorporating UMIs. Using the 5' RACE reads, TCRdb records one entry per CDR3 protein without DNA. In all, the sample yields some 440,000 distinct CDR3 sequences. The clonotype originates from a woman between 45 and 60 years old in good health. Sequenced input: blood T cells: a sorted CD56 or NKG2C T cell subset, CD4+ or CD8+ T cells, or bulk PBMC T cells (not recorded which).

CDR3 sequence reads: CSPRDRFSDTQYF. The rearrangement uses TRBV20-1 and TRBJ2-3. Germline CDR1 and CDR2: DFQATT and SNEGSKA (reference sequence). The CDR3 is 13 amino acids.